Listed here is a single T cell receptor (beta chain). The antigen is not known. The CDR3 contains 12 residues. V was trimmed by 5 bases and J by 1 base, leaving 9 bases between them. Germline loops: CDR1 DFQATT, CDR2 SNEGSKA (reference sequence). The data stem from a study of T-cell reconstitution after alpha-beta-depleted transplantation in children. A library of TCRbeta sequences, prepared with unique molecular identifiers, was generated. TCRdb reanalysed the PCR reads using MiXCR and keeps one entry per CDR3 protein. The sample has roughly 570,000 distinct CDR3 sequences; 25% to 30% are singletons. General study points: The authors attributed T-cell counts and diversity one year after transplant mostly to newly produced T cells. Some patients showed high day-60 TCRbeta diversity, which derived from surviving recipient T cells and thymic progenitors. Expanded graft clones, several hundred of them, were reportedly the source of alpha-beta T cells about two months after transplant.

The TCR originated in a boy under three years old with Wiskott-Aldrich syndrome, due to receive a stem cell transplant. The sample in question was PBMCs, obtained before TCRalphabeta/CD19-depleted stem cell transplant. The V call is TRBV20-1, the J call TRBJ2-7; no clear D gene. The CDR3 sequence: CSAGTGSYEQYF. The CDR3 region has the DNA TGCAGTGCTGGAACTGGTTCCTACGAGCAGTACTTC.